What follows describes a single T cell receptor (beta chain). This clone has more than one count but fewer than ten. The antigen it binds to is not known. Base qualities are not recorded, but no much larger clone differs from it by a single base. This sample stems from a study of beta chain features in type 1 diabetes (dated by TCRdb to 2016 to 2019). Some background on the complete study: Mean age, gender distribution, total cell number and subset yield were not different between patients and healthy donors. Across all samples, approximately 100 million sorted cells were examined, and cell number per subset correlated strongly with RNA yield. In the study, recently diagnosed type 1 diabetes patients and matched healthy donors were compared on the TCRB repertoires of their sorted circulating CD4+ T cell subsets. Naive and central memory subsets were obtained from all 30 or so donors, but regulatory and stem cell-like memory subsets were isolated from only 8 patients and roughly eight healthy donors. What the authors observed across the whole study: A moderate but significant shortening of TCRB CDR3 length was observed in type 1 diabetes patients in all four CD4+ subsets. PCR may preferentially amplify shorter templates, but because patient and control samples were amplified and corrected together, any resulting skew would affect both groups equally. Patients with type 1 diabetes made fewer insertions and deleted more nucleotides at VDJ recombination sites, implying thymic rearrangement abnormalities. Because small numbers of individuals were included in the HLA sub-analyses, any influence of HLA type on TCRB rearrangement was left unresolved. The naive, central memory and regulatory TCRB repertoires appeared to resemble one another more closely among patients than among healthy donors. Because cDNA rather than genomic DNA was sequenced, highly expressing activated cells could have been over-represented, although no difference in activation and CD3 levels was found between groups.

Via the germline V gene, CDR1 is SQVTM and CDR2 ANQGSEA. V and J lose 6 bases and 3 bases, and a span of 14 bases separates them. The CDR3 numbers 14 residues from cysteine through phenylalanine. This entry keeps only the CDR3 DNA: 42 bases, framed from base 1. Each donor gave one peripheral blood draw, around 100 mL on average, collected into heparinised tubes. Naive, central memory, regulatory and stem cell-like memory CD4+ T cells were sorted on a BD FACSAria II using a panel including CD45RO, CCR7, CD25, CD127, CD95 and CD27. A purity above 95% was achieved for all sorted populations. PBMCs were isolated immediately by Lymphoprep density gradient centrifugation and stained directly without culture. So that batch effects would be minimized, each experiment stained and sorted samples in pairs, pairing one healthy donor with one patient. All of the isolated RNA was reverse transcribed with the High Capacity cDNA Reverse Transcription Kit, so expressed TCRB transcripts were sequenced. Naive, central memory and regulatory T cell samples underwent deep immunoSEQ sequencing, averaging around 4 million total reads per sample. Sorted cells were lysed in RLT buffer, and RNA was extracted using DNase-treated RNeasy Micro or Mini kits according to cell number. Each cell subset was processed separately to prevent cross-contamination, with patient and healthy donor samples processed together. The immunoSEQ multiplex PCR was used to amplify TCRB sequences from cDNA, yielding 87-bp fragments that span the CDR3 region. Sequencing of the amplicons was done on the Illumina HiSeq platform. Per the authors' processing: PCR bias was computationally corrected using synthetic template baselines, reads within Hamming distance 2 were collapsed, and singletons that could not be merged were discarded. Reads were aligned against IMGT to assign V, D and J genes, CDR3 length and insertions or deletions at six rearrangement sites. Within each subset, clonotype counts were normalized to sorted cell number, and only after that were true diversity and Gini coefficients computed with the tcR R package. The overlap coefficient, calculated on TCRB nucleotide sequences, was used to quantify repertoire sharing. Out-of-frame TCRB sequences from naive cells were analyzed as a proxy for the pre-selection repertoire. The source is immuneACCESS, and TCRdb retained only in-frame sequences with V and J called. Part of the clones is not carried over; for the studies checked, unresolved V genes explain less than half of this, and the remainder is unexplained. V, J and clone size are those of that table, while D and trimming were read from the DNA. The sample records about 660,000 clones, roughly 13% of which are singletons. The ten largest account for roughly 0.04% of the sample.

The chain joins TRBV29-1 to TRBJ1-4; the D gene is unclear. This sequence originates from a man younger than 35 with type 1 diabetes. The material sequenced was naive CD4+ T cells from blood. The sample's cell subset or site, from its label and the paper: true naive CD4+ T cells. This receptor carries the CDR3 CSVTGRGPNEKLFF. The sequence in DNA is TGCAGCGTGACCGGACGTGGACCTAATGAAAAACTGTTTTTT. Reference TRBV29-1 and TRBJ1-4 genes cover what lies past the CDR3, so the full variable domain is SAVISQKPSRDICQRGTSLTIQCQVDSQVTMMFWYRQQPGQSLTLIATANQGSEATYESGFVIDKFPISRPNLTFSTLTVSNMSPEDSSIYLCSVTGRGPNEKLFFGSGTQLSVL.